This record looks at one T cell receptor (beta chain) sequence and its context. This sample is part of a study of cytomegalovirus exposure and HLA in healthy donors. The length of the CDR3 is 15 residues. Germline lookup yields CDR1 SNHLY and CDR2 FYNNEI. Trimming took 10 bases from V and 7 from J; bases not matched to a gene: 12. This PCR relied on a set of 60 Vbeta primers and 13 Jbeta primers. The method was immunoSEQ multiplex PCR; TCRdb's version includes in-frame clones alone and lacks a portion of them. The data contain 37,000 or so clones, just under 75% of them singletons. The sequence derives from a man between 25 and 39 years old in good health and CMV-seronegative. V usage is TRBV2 and J usage is TRBJ2-1, with 11 positions matching TRBD2. Sequencing was done on a sample of PBMCs. The CDR3 DNA sequence: TGTGCCACTAAAAGAGGGACTAGCGGAAATAATGAGCAGTTCTTC. Its translation is CATKRGTSGNNEQFF.